These 17 T cell receptor beta chains originate from one sample sequenced in a study of blood T cell repertoires in COVID-19. The protocol was immunoSEQ multiplex PCR, while the TCRdb copy is restricted to in-frame clones and leaves out a portion. The sample holds 200,000 to 250,000 clones, 82% seen once. Sequencing was done on a sample of peripheral blood. Source of these receptors: a middle-aged woman with acute or convalescent COVID-19.

J is TRBJ2-7 and V is TRBV4-3; the match to TRBD1 covers 9 bases. CDR3 length equals 14 residues. CDR1 and CDR2 from the germline V gene are LGHNA and YSLEER. V lost 1 base and J lost 7; bases outside the gene matches: 5. The CDR3 region is CASSQVRQGGEQYF. In nucleotides, the CDR3 is TGCGCCAGCAGCCAAGTTCGACAGGGGGGAGAGCAGTACTTC.

The chain joins TRBV7-9 to TRBJ2-1; a weak D match, TRBD2 (5 bases). V lost 9 bases and J 3 bases, leaving 15 bases between the germline ends. CDR1 is SEHNR, CDR2 FQNEAQ, per germline (reference sequence). This CDR3 comprises 14 residues. In nucleotides, the CDR3 is TGTGCCAGTGTGGGGATAACTAGCTACAATGAGCAGTTCTTC. This sequence encodes CASVGITSYNEQFF.

The chain is built from TRBV5-5 and TRBJ2-7; 14 bases match TRBD2. This CDR3 spans 18 amino acids. Trimming cost V 0 bases and J 3 bases; bases outside gene matches: 8. Germline V gene data show CDR1 as SGHKS and CDR2 as YYEKEE (reference sequence). The DNA for the CDR3 is TGTGCCAGCAGCTTGGGGTCTGGGACTAGCGGGAGCATCTACGAGCAGTACTTC. This encodes CASSLGSGTSGSIYEQYF.

CDR3 region: CASIRDSNSTPFKNIQYF. The DNA of the CDR3 is TGTGCCAGCATTAGGGACAGTAATTCGACGCCATTTAAAAACATTCAGTACTTC. The chain uses TRBV21-1 and TRBJ2-4; whether TRBD1, the table's D call, matches the DNA was not checked. TRBV21-1 is a listed pseudogene. The CDR3 spans 18 residues.

This chain uses TRBV2 with TRBJ2-7; 8 positions agree with TRBD2. The V gene end was trimmed by 6 bases and the J gene end by 3 bases; junction bases not matched to a gene: 4. This CDR3 spans 13 amino acids. Germline-derived CDR1 and CDR2 are SNHLY and FYNNEI. DNA for the CDR3: TGTGCCAGCAGGGCAGCGGGGGTCTACGAGCAGTACTTC. Translating gives CASRAAGVYEQYF.

In its sample, this clone was seen a few times. V and J are TRBV6-1 and TRBJ2-3; D remains unclear. Germline V lookup: CDR1 MNHNS, CDR2 SASEGT. This CDR3 contains 14 residues. V was clipped by 5 bases and J by 6 bases, with 15 bases between them. CDR3 protein: CASSSSYTGDTQYF. DNA of the CDR3: TGTGCCAGCAGTTCCTCCTACACGGGTGATACGCAGTATTTT.

The CDR3 nucleotides read TGTGCCAGCAGTTTATCGGGGGGTCGAAGCAATCAGCCCCAGCATTTT. Amino acid sequence: CASSLSGGRSNQPQHF. The chain has TRBV27 and TRBJ1-5, with TRBD1 as a possible D gene (5 bases). With 0 bases removed from V and 1 base from J, the gap between germline ends came to 10 bases. The CDR3 runs 16 residues. CDR1 MNHEY and CDR2 SMNVEV come from the germline V gene (reference sequence).

The chain joins TRBV25-1 to TRBJ2-5; D gene unclear. Trimming removed 2 bases at V and 7 bases at J, with 8 bases between. Germline V CDR1 and CDR2: MGHDK, SYGVNS. This CDR3 is built from 12 residues. The CDR3 bases are TGTGCCAGCAGTGAAGAGAGGTGGACCCAGTACTTC. Amino acids: CASSEERWTQYF.

The rearrangement joins TRBV3-1 (or the pseudogene TRBV3-2) to TRBJ1-1; D perhaps matches TRBD1 (6 bases). Germline V gives CDR1 LGHDT, CDR2 YNNKEL (reference sequence). The CDR3 is made up of 14 amino acids. V lost 6 bases and J 3 bases, leaving 14 bases between the germline ends. CDR3: CASRPGQTYTEAFF. The CDR3 DNA follows: TGTGCCAGCAGACCCGGACAGACTTACACTGAAGCTTTCTTT.

The CDR3 nucleotides are TGTGCCAGCACCTCAGGGTGGAACACAGATACGCAGTATTTT. Its protein is CASTSGWNTDTQYF. This chain uses TRBV9 with TRBJ2-3; possible D gene TRBD1, 5 bases. Trimming pared 6 bases from V and 2 bases from J, leaving 13 bases between. Germline V gene data show CDR1 as SGDLS and CDR2 as YYNGEE. The CDR3 runs 14 residues.

In this sample, this clone turned up many times. This chain uses TRBV7-9 with TRBJ2-7, with D tentatively TRBD2 (5 bases). V dropped 2 bases and J dropped 4 bases, with 18 bases sitting between them. CDR1 and CDR2 (germline): SEHNR, FQNEAQ (reference sequence). The CDR3 contains 16 residues. The CDR3 sequence is CASSLMPSLGRYEQYF. CDR3 nucleotides: TGTGCCAGCAGCTTAATGCCGTCTCTAGGGAGATACGAGCAGTACTTC.

J is TRBJ2-7 and V is TRBV11-2, with TRBD2 matching 7 bases. This CDR3 comprises 17 residues. V shed 0 bases and J 0 bases; nucleotides not matched to a gene: 8. The germline V gene has CDR1 SGHAT and CDR2 FQNNGV. CDR3 bases: TGTGCCAGCAGCTTAGAAGGATGGCGGGGGAGCTCCTACGAGCAGTACTTC. The encoded protein is CASSLEGWRGSSYEQYF. Combining the CDR3 with reference TRBV11-2 and TRBJ2-7 gives the whole variable domain EAGVAQSPRYKIIEKRQSVAFWCNPISGHATLYWYQQILGQGPKLLIQFQNNGVVDDSQLPKDRFSAERLKGVDSTLKIQPAKLEDSAVYLCASSLEGWRGSSYEQYFGPGTRLTVT.

This clone came up many times. The rearrangement links TRBV2 to TRBJ2-7; perhaps TRBD2 as D (6 bases). Germline CDR1 SNHLY, CDR2 FYNNEI. The ends were cut back, 7 bases at V and 3 bases at J, with 13 bases in the middle. This CDR3 spans 13 amino acids. CDR3 loop: CASTRGEVYEQYF. The DNA for the CDR3 is TGTGCCAGCACAAGAGGGGAGGTCTACGAGCAGTACTTC.

The rearrangement uses TRBV12-3 or TRBV12-4 and TRBJ2-1; no clear D. The V gene lost 6 bases and the J gene lost 3 bases, with 6 bases spanning the gap. This CDR3 region has 12 residues. CDR3 nucleotides: TGTGCCAGCAGCTCCCTCTACAATGAGCAGTTCTTC. It is translated as CASSSLYNEQFF.

J is TRBJ2-7 and V is TRBV5-6; 9 positions match TRBD1. This CDR3 spans 15 amino acids. From germline, CDR1 is SGHDT and CDR2 YYEEEE. The V segment lost 2 bases and the J segment 6 bases; nucleotides outside the gene matches: 9. The CDR3 DNA follows: TGTGCCAGCAGCTTCGGACAGGGGATTTTGGTCGAGCAGTACTTC. The encoded protein is CASSFGQGILVEQYF.

This clone was seen just once. The chain carries TRBV29-1 and TRBJ2-7, with 9 nucleotides matching TRBD1. The length of the CDR3 is 13 residues. The germline CDR1 and CDR2 sequences are SQVTM and ANQGSEA. Unmatched junction bases numbered 7, after V lost 4 bases and J lost 6 bases. In DNA, the CDR3 is TGCAGCGTTGTACCGGGACAGGGCTTCGAGCAGTACTTC. Residues: CSVVPGQGFEQYF.

The genes are TRBV30 and TRBJ1-1; 9 nucleotides match TRBD1. This CDR3 is 13 amino acids long. V dropped 4 bases and J dropped 7; count of bases not matched to a gene: 7. CDR1 is GTSNPN, CDR2 SVGIG, per germline (reference sequence). DNA for the CDR3: TGTGCCTGGAAACAGACAGGGGGGATTGAAGCTTTCTTT. Translating gives CAWKQTGGIEAFF. Drawing the rest from reference TRBV30 and TRBJ1-1, the complete variable domain is SQTIHQWPATLVQPVGSPLSLECTVEGTSNPNLYWYRQAAGRGLQLLFYSVGIGQISSEVPQNLSASRPQDRQFILSSKKLLLSDSGFYLCAWKQTGGIEAFFGQGTRLTVV.